Shown below are 19 T cell receptor beta chains from a single sample sequenced in a study of T cell repertoires in cytomegalovirus infection (dated by TCRdb to the late 2010s). Data came from an Illumina HiSeq 1500. The raw public reads went through TCRdb reprocessing: fastp at Q25, MiXCR clone calling, in-frame beta chains kept. Merged by CDR3 protein, the rows form single entries marked with the most common genes and DNA. Recorded for this sample are hundreds of thousands of distinct CDR3 sequences; around 9.5% of them occurred a single time. The leading ten clones occupy about 4.5% of the sample. The sequenced sample consisted of PBMCs. The receptors here all came from a human donor in good health (CMV status not recorded). Some clones in this sample may be carry-over from other donors' samples.

The V and J genes are TRBV19 and TRBJ1-5; tentative D call: TRBD1 (5 bases). The CDR3 has 14 amino acids. Looked up from germline, CDR1 is LNHDA and CDR2 is SQIVND (reference sequence). Trimming took off 4 bases at V and 6 bases at J, with 13 bases between the two ends. CDR3 sequence (DNA): TGTGCCAGTAGTACACAGGTTACTAGTCAGCCCCAGCATTTT. It encodes CASSTQVTSQPQHF. The full variable domain, its missing parts supplied by reference TRBV19 and TRBJ1-5, is DGGITQSPKYLFRKEGQNVTLSCEQNLNHDAMYWYRQDPGQGLRLIYYSQIVNDFQKGDIAEGYSVSREKKESFPLTVTSAQKNPTAFYLCASSTQVTSQPQHFGDGTRLSIL.

The rearrangement joins TRBV6-5 to TRBJ2-1, with 10 bases identical to TRBD2. CDR1 and CDR2 from the germline V gene are MNHEY and SVGAGI. This CDR3 is built from 15 residues. V lost 2 bases, J lost 6 bases, and 4 bases stayed unmatched. The CDR3 reads CASSYGTSASNEQFF. Written as DNA, the CDR3 is TGTGCCAGCAGTTACGGGACTAGCGCTTCCAATGAGCAGTTCTTC.

This clonotype turned up a few times. This chain joins TRBV5-4 and TRBJ2-1; no clear D. In germline, CDR1 is SGHNT, CDR2 YYREEE (reference sequence). V lost 4 bases and J 5 bases, leaving 10 bases between the germline ends. The CDR3 has 13 residues. CDR3 in amino acids: CASSRPPNNEQFF. CDR3 DNA sequence: TGTGCCAGCAGCCGTCCTCCCAACAATGAGCAGTTCTTC.

The chain carries TRBV4-3 and TRBJ1-4; possibly TRBD1 for D (6 bases). Trimming removed 4 bases at V and 1 base at J, with 13 bases between. The CDR3 runs to 16 residues. The V gene's germline CDR1 is LGHNA and CDR2 YSLEER. The CDR3 sequence is CASSRVQQGTNEKLFF. The CDR3 DNA sequence: TGCGCCAGCAGCCGCGTCCAACAGGGAACTAATGAAAAACTGTTTTTT.

V and J are TRBV19 and TRBJ1-5; D is undetermined. Germline V lookup: CDR1 LNHDA, CDR2 SQIVND (reference sequence). V was cut by 7 bases and J by 4 bases, with 14 bases left in between. This CDR3 contains 14 residues. CDR3 in amino acids: CASTIGPRNQPQHF. DNA for the CDR3: TGTGCCAGTACCATTGGGCCGAGGAATCAGCCCCAGCATTTT. The complete variable domain, with remaining parts taken from reference TRBV19 and TRBJ1-5, reads DGGITQSPKYLFRKEGQNVTLSCEQNLNHDAMYWYRQDPGQGLRLIYYSQIVNDFQKGDIAEGYSVSREKKESFPLTVTSAQKNPTAFYLCASTIGPRNQPQHFGDGTRLSIL.

This clonotype was counted a few times. The genes are TRBV7-9 and TRBJ2-2, with 10 bases fitting TRBD1. V shed 2 bases, J shed 7 bases, and the junction held 7 bases outside the gene matches. CDR1 is SEHNR and CDR2 is FQNEAQ in the germline V gene (reference sequence). The CDR3 is 16 residues long. CDR3 DNA sequence: TGTGCCAGCAGCTTACCGACAGGGGGCTTAGGCGGGGAGCTGTTTTTT. Its translation is CASSLPTGGLGGELFF.

This clonotype was counted at least ten times. CDR3 sequence (DNA): TGTGCCAGCAGCCGCACGGCGGGAGGGCCGTTAGATACGCAGTATTTT. Protein sequence: CASSRTAGGPLDTQYF. The rearrangement uses TRBV3-1 and TRBJ2-3; TRBD2 agrees at 9 bases. The CDR3 covers 16 residues. With V trimmed by 4 bases and J by 5 bases, 10 bases remained unmatched. Per germline, CDR1 LGHDT and CDR2 YNNKEL (reference sequence).

The gene calls are TRBV7-9 and TRBJ2-1, with D possibly called TRBD1 or TRBD2 (5 bases each). This CDR3 spans 16 amino acids. Trimming removed 4 bases from V and 4 bases from J, with 17 bases in between. Germline V gives CDR1 SEHNR, CDR2 FQNEAQ (reference sequence). CDR3: CASSYRGTSFYNEQFF. The CDR3 DNA follows: TGTGCCAGCAGCTACCGGGGCACGTCTTTTTACAATGAGCAGTTCTTC.

The chain is built from TRBV19 and TRBJ2-2, with 8 bases lining up with TRBD2. CDR1 is LNHDA, CDR2 SQIVND, per germline (reference sequence). The CDR3 runs 15 residues. V lost 3 bases and J lost 1; bases outside the gene matches: 1. CDR3 sequence: CASSILAGNTGELFF. The CDR3 bases are TGTGCCAGTAGTATTCTAGCGGGGAACACCGGGGAGCTGTTTTTT.

This clonotype showed up just a few times. The rearrangement uses TRBV6-4 and TRBJ2-1; possibly TRBD1 for D (8 bases). V dropped 10 bases and J dropped 6 bases, with 19 bases sitting between them. CDR1 MRHNA and CDR2 SNTAGT come from the germline V gene. This CDR3 has 14 amino acids. The CDR3 DNA follows: TGTGCCACCGGGGGGACAGGTGAAGTCAATGAGCAGTTCTTC. Translating it yields CATGGTGEVNEQFF.

This clonotype was seen a few times. The chain combines TRBV28 with TRBJ2-1; 8 bases agree with TRBD1. This CDR3 spans 15 amino acids. J lost 3 bases, V lost 8 bases, and 9 bases had no gene match. Germline V CDR1 and CDR2: MDHEN, SYDVKM. The CDR3 is CASYDRGVIYNEQFF. CDR3 sequence (DNA): TGTGCCAGCTACGACAGGGGAGTAATCTACAATGAGCAGTTCTTC. The full variable domain, rest sourced from reference TRBV28 and TRBJ2-1, is DVKVTQSSRYLVKRTGEKVFLECVQDMDHENMFWYRQDPGLGLRLIYFSYDVKMKEKGDIPEGYSVSREKKERFSLILESASTNQTSMYLCASYDRGVIYNEQFFGPGTRLTVL.

The chain joins TRBV7-9 to TRBJ2-1; the D gene is possibly TRBD1 (6 bases). Germline V gives CDR1 SEHNR, CDR2 FQNEAQ (reference sequence). CDR3 size: 12 residues. V lost 5 bases and J lost 8, with 10 bases in between. CDR3 coding DNA: TGTGCCAGCAGCGTACAGGGCGATGAGCAGTTCTTC. This codes for CASSVQGDEQFF.

This clonotype was seen only a few times. The chain employs TRBV10-3 and TRBJ1-4, with D perhaps matching TRBD1 (5 bases). V was pared by 8 bases and J by 2 bases, with 9 bases between. The germline CDR1 and CDR2 sequences are ENHRY and SYGVKD. This CDR3 is built from 13 residues. CDR3 DNA sequence: TGTGCCATCGCTTACAGGACTAATGAAAAACTGTTTTTT. Protein product: CAIAYRTNEKLFF.

In the case of this clonotype: A much larger clonotype is one base distant, so this may be a read error. The chain combines TRBV28 with TRBJ1-1; no reliable D call. This CDR3 contains 14 residues. The ends were cut back, 4 bases at V and 3 bases at J, with 12 bases in the middle. From germline, CDR1 is MDHEN and CDR2 SYDVKM. CDR3 bases: TGTGCCAGCAGTTACCCAGGCCCGGACACTGAAGCTTTCTTT. Protein: CASSYPGPDTEAFF.

The chain employs TRBV27 and TRBJ2-7; the D call may be TRBD1 or TRBD2 (5 bases each). This CDR3 contains 14 residues. Trimming stripped 6 bases from V and 4 bases from J, with 16 bases between. Germline V CDR1 and CDR2: MNHEY, SMNVEV (reference sequence). In DNA, the CDR3 is TGTGCCAGCAGGCCCTCCGGGACGCGGTACGAGCAGTACTTC. The encoded protein is CASRPSGTRYEQYF.

There are a few counts of this clonotype. This sequence joins TRBV5-6 and TRBJ2-3, with D uncertain. Trimming left V 9 bases short and J 6 bases short, with 26 bases between. CDR1 is SGHDT, CDR2 YYEEEE, per germline. CDR3 size: 16 residues. This CDR3 is CATELWGDLVYDTQYF. The CDR3 DNA reads as TGTGCCACCGAACTATGGGGTGACCTGGTATACGATACGCAGTATTTT. The full variable domain, in which reference TRBV5-6 and TRBJ2-3 provide the parts outside the CDR3, is DAGVTQSPTHLIKTRGQQVTLRCSPKSGHDTVSWYQQALGQGPQFIFQYYEEEERQRGNFPDRFSGHQFPNYSSELNVNALLLGDSALYLCATELWGDLVYDTQYFGPGTRLTVL.

In regard to this clonotype: A clone one base away is much larger, so this may be a read error. The rearrangement links TRBV28 to TRBJ2-1; D is possibly TRBD2 (5 bases). Germline V lookup: CDR1 MDHEN, CDR2 SYDVKM. CDR3 length: 17 amino acids. The DNA for the CDR3 is TGTGCCAGCACCAGAAGGGAGTGGCGGGTGGCCTACAATGTGCAGTTCTTC. This gives the protein CASTRREWRVAYNVQFF.

This clonotype was seen a few times. The chain carries TRBV12-3 or TRBV12-4 and TRBJ1-5, with D possibly TRBD1 on 5 matching bases. The V gene lost 1 base and the J gene lost 6 bases, with 16 bases spanning the gap. The CDR3 consists of 16 residues. CDR3 amino acids: CASSLGIGVIVQPQHF. The DNA for the CDR3 is TGTGCCAGCAGTTTAGGTATAGGGGTTATTGTTCAGCCCCAGCATTTT.

The chain is built from TRBV5-1 and TRBJ1-1; D is ambiguous. The germline gives CDR1 SGHRS, CDR2 YFSETQ. The CDR3 extends over 13 amino acids. The V and J ends lost 0 bases and 8 bases respectively, with 11 bases between them. CDR3 DNA sequence: TGCGCCAGCAGCTTGGCCATATTGGGCGAAGCTTTCTTT. It specifies CASSLAILGEAFF. Complete variable domain (other parts from reference TRBV5-1 and TRBJ1-1): KAGVTQTPRYLIKTRGQQVTLSCSPISGHRSVSWYQQTPGQGLQFLFEYFSETQRNKGNFPGRFSGRQFSNSRSEMNVSTLELGDSALYLCASSLAILGEAFFGQGTRLTVV.